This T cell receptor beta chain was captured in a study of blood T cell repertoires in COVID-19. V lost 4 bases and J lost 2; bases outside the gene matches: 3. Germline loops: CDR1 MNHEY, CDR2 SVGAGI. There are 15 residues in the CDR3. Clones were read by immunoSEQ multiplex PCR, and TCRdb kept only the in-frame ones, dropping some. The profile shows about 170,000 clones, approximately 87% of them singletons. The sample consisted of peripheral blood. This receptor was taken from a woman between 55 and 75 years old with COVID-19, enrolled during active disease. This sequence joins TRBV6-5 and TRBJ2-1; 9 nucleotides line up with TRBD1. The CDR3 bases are TGTGCCAGCAGTTCGACAGGGGGTCCCTACAATGAGCAGTTCTTC. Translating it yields CASSSTGGPYNEQFF.